This T cell receptor (beta chain) came from a study of blood T cell repertoires in COVID-19. On the study more broadly: Samples representing acute and convalescent COVID-19 were sourced from the United States, Italy and Spain.

Germline-derived CDR1 and CDR2 are ENHRY and SYGVKD. V lost 3 bases and J lost 7; bases outside the gene matches: 6. The CDR3 sequence is 14 residues long. The protocol was immunoSEQ multiplex PCR, while the TCRdb copy is restricted to in-frame clones and leaves out a portion. Counted here are a few hundred thousand clones, approximately 88% occurring once; the ten biggest clones make up roughly 1.2%. The rearrangement joins TRBV10-3 to TRBJ2-1; 7 bases match TRBD2. Material: peripheral blood. The clonotype was recovered from a man aged 35-49 years with acute or convalescent COVID-19. The CDR3 DNA follows: TGTGCCATCAGTGAAGCTGGGACTACTAATGAGCAGTTCTTC. The encoded protein is CAISEAGTTNEQFF.